The present T cell receptor (beta chain) was sequenced within a study of CD8+CD57+ T cells in acquired aplastic anemia. Study-wide context: When averaged, DNA from sorted CD4+ and CD8+ cells came to approximately 3 ug. General study results and limits: CD8+ Simpson's diversity did not differ significantly between patients and controls.

The template used for profiling TCR beta VDJ and CDR3 was genomic DNA. TCRdb fed the reads into MiXCR, producing one record per CDR3 protein. Found here are 150,000 to 200,000 distinct CDR3 sequences, 40% to 50% of them singletons; the top ten hold under 1.2%. Patients chosen for sequencing had CD8+CD57+ cells that had expanded, as shown by flow cytometry. Patients were treatment-naive when blood was sampled. The germline V gene has CDR1 SQVTM and CDR2 ANQGSEA. This CDR3 has 16 amino acids. Trimming removed 6 bases from V and 4 bases from J; junction bases left unmatched: 12. A remark on this clonotype: Its specificity is not known.

The specimen was sorted CD4+, CD8+, or CD8+CD57+ T cells (not recorded which) from PBMCs. The chain joins TRBV29-1 to TRBJ2-1; 10 bases are shared with TRBD2. This TCR was recovered from a human donor with aplastic anemia. CDR3 DNA: TGCAGCGTGGGGCCTAGCGGGAGTAGAGTGTACAATGAGCAGTTCTTC. Translation gives CSVGPSGSRVYNEQFF.